This entry describes one T cell receptor (beta chain). J was trimmed by 2 bases and V by 10 bases; bases with no gene match: 7. There are 13 residues in the CDR3. CDR1 and CDR2 (germline): LNHDA, SQIVND (reference sequence). The table came from immunoSEQ multiplex PCR; TCRdb's copy has only in-frame clones and leaves some out. The sample gives about 460,000 clones, 70% to 80% of which show up once; about 12% is in the top ten. The sample is drawn from a study of shared clonotypes between healthy human individuals. The receptor was derived from a middle-aged woman in good health. Some clones in this sample may be carry-over from other donors' samples. The genes are TRBV19 and TRBJ1-2, with TRBD1 matching 7 bases. The sample taken for sequencing was PBMCs. The CDR3 sequence is CATNRGPNYGYTF. The CDR3 coding sequence is TGTGCCACCAACAGGGGCCCCAACTATGGCTACACCTTC.